A single TCR beta chain is shown here with its context. Authors' processing steps: Amplified reference gene primers provided the basis for estimating nucleated cell counts. Some clones are missing from TCRdb's copy, which holds only in-frame ones; the method was immunoSEQ multiplex PCR. Clone size and V and J calls were adopted from that table, with D and trimming inferred from the DNA. The table includes 300,000 to 450,000 clones, 85% detected once. The entry originates in a study of blood T cell repertoires in COVID-19. Study in general: The samples span acute and convalescent COVID-19 from the United States, Italy and Spain.

The CDR3 has 13 residues. Germline lookup yields CDR1 LGHDT and CDR2 YNNKEL (reference sequence). Germline trimming cut 5 bases from V and 5 bases from J; bases unmatched to any gene: 5. The sequenced material came from peripheral blood. This clonotype was obtained from a woman younger than 30 with acute or convalescent COVID-19. The chain links TRBV3-1 (or the pseudogene TRBV3-2) to TRBJ2-5; 7 nucleotides agree with TRBD1. In nucleotides, the CDR3 is TGTGCCAGCAGCTGGACAGGCGGCGAGACCCAGTACTTC. It is translated as CASSWTGGETQYF.